The entry below describes one T cell receptor beta chain. The antigen is not known. This record belongs to a study of CD8 T cells in ankylosing spondylitis. V lost 4 bases, J lost 0 bases, and 9 bases stayed unmatched. The CDR3 sequence is 16 residues long. Germline loops: CDR1 SGHRS, CDR2 YFSETQ. From the 5' RACE reads, TCRdb called clonotypes with MiXCR, one entry per CDR3 protein. This repertoire shows over 700,000 distinct CDR3 sequences, 15% to 20% found once; its top ten account for about a fifth. Study outcomes and limitations: Characteristic, it appeared, of ankylosing spondylitis blood was a TCR beta motif of eight highly homologous variants. Disease-associated clones were reportedly significantly overrepresented in matched ankylosing spondylitis synovial fluid.

J is TRBJ1-1 and V is TRBV5-1; 7 bases are shared with TRBD1. Sequencing input: blood, either unsorted or a sorted T cell fraction (not recorded which). The source of this sequence is a male donor with ankylosing spondylitis. The CDR3 region is CASSINAGQMNTEAFF. Written as DNA, the CDR3 is TGCGCCAGCAGCATAAACGCGGGACAGATGAACACTGAAGCTTTCTTT. Combining the CDR3 with reference TRBV5-1 and TRBJ1-1 gives the whole variable domain KAGVTQTPRYLIKTRGQQVTLSCSPISGHRSVSWYQQTPGQGLQFLFEYFSETQRNKGNFPGRFSGRQFSNSRSEMNVSTLELGDSALYLCASSINAGQMNTEAFFGQGTRLTVV.